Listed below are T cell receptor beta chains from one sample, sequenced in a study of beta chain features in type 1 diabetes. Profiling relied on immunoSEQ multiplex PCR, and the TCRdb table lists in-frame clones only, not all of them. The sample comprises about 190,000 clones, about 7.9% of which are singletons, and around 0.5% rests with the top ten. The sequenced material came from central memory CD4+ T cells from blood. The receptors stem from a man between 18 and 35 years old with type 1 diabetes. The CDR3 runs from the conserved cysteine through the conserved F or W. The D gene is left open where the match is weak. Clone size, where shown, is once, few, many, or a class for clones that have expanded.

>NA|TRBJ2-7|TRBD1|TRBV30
TGTGCCTGGGGGACAGTCGAGCAGTACTTC
CAWGTVEQYF
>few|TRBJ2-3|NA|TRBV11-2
TGTGCCAGCACCCGACCTCAGGGTTCCACAGATACGCAGTATTTT
CASTRPQGSTDTQYF
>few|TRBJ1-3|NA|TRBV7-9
TGTGCCAGCAGACAGGGCTCCTCTGGAAACACCATATATTTT
CASRQGSSGNTIYF
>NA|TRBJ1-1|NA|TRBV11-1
TGTGCCAGCAGCTTATCGGTACCTTTCTTT
CASSLSVPFF
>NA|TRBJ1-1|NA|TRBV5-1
TGCGCCAGTAAACTGGACACTGAAGCTTTCTTT
CASKLDTEAFF
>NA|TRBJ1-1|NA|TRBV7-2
TGTGCCAGCGGAACAGGGAAGTCCACTGAAGCTTTCTTT
CASGTGKSTEAFF
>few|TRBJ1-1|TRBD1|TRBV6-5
TGTGCCAGCAGCCGGACAGGGGGCAACACTGAAGCTTTCTTT
CASSRTGGNTEAFF
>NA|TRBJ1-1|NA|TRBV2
TGTGCCAGCAAAGGGGTCATGAACACTGAAGCTTTCTTT
CASKGVMNTEAFF
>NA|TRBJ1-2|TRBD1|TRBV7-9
TGTGCCAGCAGCCGCTCCGGGACAGGGACCTACACCTTC
CASSRSGTGTYTF
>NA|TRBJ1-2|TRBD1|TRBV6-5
TGTGCCAGCAGACGGGACAGGGTCGGGATCTATGGCTACACCTTC
CASRRDRVGIYGYTF
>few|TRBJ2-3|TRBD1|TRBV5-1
TGCGCCAGCAGCTCACAACCGATGACAGGGCCAGATACGCAGTATTTT
CASSSQPMTGPDTQYF
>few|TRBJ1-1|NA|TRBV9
TGTGCCAGCAGCCTCCGACAGTCGGCGTTGGAGGAAGCTTTCTTT
CASSLRQSALEEAFF
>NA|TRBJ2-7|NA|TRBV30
TGTGCCTGGAGTGACCAGGGATGGGTCTACGAGCAGTACTTC
CAWSDQGWVYEQYF
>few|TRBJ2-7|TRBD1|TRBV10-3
TGTGCCATCCTGGGACAGGGGGTCCACGAGCAGTACTTC
CAILGQGVHEQYF
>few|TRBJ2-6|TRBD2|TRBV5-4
TGTGCCAGCAGCTCGAGGACTAGCGGGGGGACCGGGGCCAACGTCCTGACTTTC
CASSSRTSGGTGANVLTF
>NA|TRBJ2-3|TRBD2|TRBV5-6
TGTGCCAGCAGCCGACTAGCGGGGGGCACGAATACGCAGTATTTT
CASSRLAGGTNTQYF
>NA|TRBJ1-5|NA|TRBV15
TGTGCCACCAGCAGAGAAGCAGGGTTGGGTCAGCCCCAGCATTTT
CATSREAGLGQPQHF
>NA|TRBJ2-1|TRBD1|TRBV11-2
TGTGCCAGCAGCCCTGGGGACAGGCGAAGCAATGAGCAGTTCTTC
CASSPGDRRSNEQFF
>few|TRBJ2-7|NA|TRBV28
TGTGCCAGCAGTTTGGAGGTTGCCTACGAGCAGTACTTC
CASSLEVAYEQYF
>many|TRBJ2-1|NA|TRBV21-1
TGTGCCAGCAGCAAAGGGGGAGGTGAGCAGTTCTTC
CASSKGGGEQFF
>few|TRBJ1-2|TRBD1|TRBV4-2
TGTGCCAGCAGCTCGGGACAGGGAAACTATGGCTACACCTTC
CASSSGQGNYGYTF
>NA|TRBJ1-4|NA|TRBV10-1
TGCGCCAGCAGTTCAGGGAACGGGCTGTTTTTT
CASSSGNGLFF
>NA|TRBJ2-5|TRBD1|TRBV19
TGTGCCAGTAGCCCTCGGACAGGCGTGGAGACCCAGTACTTC
CASSPRTGVETQYF
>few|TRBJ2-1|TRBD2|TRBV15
TGTGCCACCATTCGAAAGCCGGGAGGTAGCGGGAGTAATGGCGCCTACAATGAGCAGTTCTTC
CATIRKPGGSGSNGAYNEQFF
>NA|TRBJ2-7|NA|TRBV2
TGTGCCAGCAGTGTATCCTACGAGCAGTACTTC
CASSVSYEQYF
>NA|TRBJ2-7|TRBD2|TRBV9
TGTGCCAGCAGCGAAGGACTAGCGGGAGGCGGCGCAATGTACGAGCAGTACTTC
CASSEGLAGGGAMYEQYF
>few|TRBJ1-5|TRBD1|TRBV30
TGTGCCTGGAGTAAAGGGGGCGGACAGCCCCAGCATTTT
CAWSKGGGQPQHF
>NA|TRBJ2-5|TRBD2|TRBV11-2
TGTGCCAGCAGACCCCCAGCGGGAGGGCCCGAGACCCAGTACTTC
CASRPPAGGPETQYF
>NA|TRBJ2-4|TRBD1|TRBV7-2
TGTGCCAGCAGCTTTCGGACAGGGTCGGAAAACATTCAGTACTTC
CASSFRTGSENIQYF
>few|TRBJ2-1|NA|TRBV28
TGTGCCAGCAGTTTCCTTGGGACTCAGACCTACAATGAGCAGTTCTTC
CASSFLGTQTYNEQFF
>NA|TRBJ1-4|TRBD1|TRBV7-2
TGTGCCAGCAGCTTTGGACAGGGTGGACACGAAAAACTGTTTTTT
CASSFGQGGHEKLFF
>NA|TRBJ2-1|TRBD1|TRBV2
TGTGCCAGCAGTGAGAGGACAGGGATCGATGAGCAGTTCTTC
CASSERTGIDEQFF
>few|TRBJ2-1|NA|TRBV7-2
TGTGCCAGCAGCCCTGGGGGGAAGGATGAGCAGTTCTTC
CASSPGGKDEQFF
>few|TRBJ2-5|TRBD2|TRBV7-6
TGTGCCAGCAGCTTAGCGCGAACTAGCGGTCAAGAGACCCAGTACTTC
CASSLARTSGQETQYF
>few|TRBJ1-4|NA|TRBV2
TGTGCCAGCAGGAGAGAATCAGGGGTTATCGGAAAACTGTTTTTT
CASRRESGVIGKLFF
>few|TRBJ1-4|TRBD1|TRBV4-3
TGCGCCAGCAGCCAATCCCCCGGGACAGGATTAGCAACTAATGAAAAACTGTTTTTT
CASSQSPGTGLATNEKLFF
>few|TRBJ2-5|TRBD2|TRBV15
TGTGCCACCAGCAGAGGTCCCCTAGCGGGGGGGCGAGAGACCCAGTACTTC
CATSRGPLAGGRETQYF
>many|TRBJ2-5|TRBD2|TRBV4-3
TGCGCCAGCAGCCAAGCAGGAGGGGGACTAGCGGGTACCTCGACCCAGTACTTC
CASSQAGGGLAGTSTQYF
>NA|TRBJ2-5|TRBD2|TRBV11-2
TGTGCCAGCAGCTTAGGGGGGGGTGGGGAGACCCAGTACTTC
CASSLGGGGETQYF
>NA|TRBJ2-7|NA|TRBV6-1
TGTGCCATACAAAGGGCGGGATACGCCTCTAACGAGCAGTACTTC
CAIQRAGYASNEQYF
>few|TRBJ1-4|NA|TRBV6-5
TGTGCCTCTAAGACAGATCAGAATGAAAAACTGTTTTTT
CASKTDQNEKLFF
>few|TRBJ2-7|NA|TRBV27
TGTGCCAGCAGTTTTTGGCAGGGTGACGAGCAGTACTTC
CASSFWQGDEQYF
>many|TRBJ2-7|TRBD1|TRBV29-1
TGCAGCGTTCAATTGGACAGGTTCTACGAGCAGTACTTC
CSVQLDRFYEQYF
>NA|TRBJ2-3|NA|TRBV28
TGTGCCAGCAGGCAGGGGTACACAGATACGCAGTATTTT
CASRQGYTDTQYF
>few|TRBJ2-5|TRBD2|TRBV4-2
TGTGCCAGCAGCCAAGGGACTAGCGGTATACAAGAGACCCAGTACTTC
CASSQGTSGIQETQYF
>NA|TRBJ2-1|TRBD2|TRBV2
TGTGCCAGCAAAGAACCTGAGCGGGGTTACAACAATGAGCAGTTCTTC
CASKEPERGYNNEQFF
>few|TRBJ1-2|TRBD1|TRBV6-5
TGTGCCAGCAGCTCCGGGACAGGGGTCTATGGCTACACCTTC
CASSSGTGVYGYTF
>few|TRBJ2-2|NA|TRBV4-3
TGCGCCAGCACCCGTCCTTCGGGAAGACAGGCCGGGGAGCTGTTTTTT
CASTRPSGRQAGELFF
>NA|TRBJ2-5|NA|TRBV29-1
TGCAGCGCCCGCGGCGGGGGCCCAGAGACCCAGTACTTC
CSARGGGPETQYF
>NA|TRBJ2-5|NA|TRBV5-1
TGCGCCAGCAGCCGCGCGGGCCCGTACCAAGAGACCCAGTACTTC
CASSRAGPYQETQYF
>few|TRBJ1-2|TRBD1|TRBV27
TGTGCCAGCAGTACTAGACAGGGAAACTATGGCTACACCTTC
CASSTRQGNYGYTF
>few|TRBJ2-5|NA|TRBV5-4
TGTGCCAGCAGACCAGACCGGGGCCAAGAGACCCAGTACTTC
CASRPDRGQETQYF
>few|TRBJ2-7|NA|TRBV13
TGTGCCAGCAGACCTTACAGGGCGTCTTTTCGAGAGCAGTACTTC
CASRPYRASFREQYF
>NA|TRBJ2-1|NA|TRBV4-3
TGCGCCAGCAGCCAGCCTGTCCAGAGGCTCACCCGACCTTACAATGAGCAGTTCTTC
CASSQPVQRLTRPYNEQFF
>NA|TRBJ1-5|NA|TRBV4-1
TGCGCCAGCAGCCAAGAGCCGACGGGGTCCCAGCATTTT
CASSQEPTGSQHF
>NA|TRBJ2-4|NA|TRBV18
TGTGCCAGCTCACCTAACGCGGAGGACATTCAGTACTTC
CASSPNAEDIQYF
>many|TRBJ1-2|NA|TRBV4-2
TGTGCCAGCAGTCCCGACAAGGACTATGGCTACACCTTC
CASSPDKDYGYTF